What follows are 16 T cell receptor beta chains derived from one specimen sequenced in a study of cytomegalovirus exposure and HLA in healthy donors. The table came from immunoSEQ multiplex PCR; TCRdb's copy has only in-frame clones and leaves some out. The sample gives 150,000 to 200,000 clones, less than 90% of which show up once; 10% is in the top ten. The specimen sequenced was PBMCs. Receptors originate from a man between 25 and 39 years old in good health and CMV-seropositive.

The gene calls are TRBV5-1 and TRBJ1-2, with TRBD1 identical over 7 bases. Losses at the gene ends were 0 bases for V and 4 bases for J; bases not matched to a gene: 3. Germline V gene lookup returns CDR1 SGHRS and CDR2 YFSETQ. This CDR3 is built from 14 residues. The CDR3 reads CASSLGTGLYGYTF. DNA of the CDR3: TGCGCCAGCAGCTTGGGGACAGGTCTCTATGGCTACACCTTC.

The CDR3 bases are TGTGCCAGCAGTCCCGTTTCCGGGGTTAGGGAAAAACTGTTTTTT. This sequence encodes CASSPVSGVREKLFF. The genes are TRBV28 and TRBJ1-4; no clear D gene. The CDR3 contains 15 residues. Germline lookup yields CDR1 MDHEN and CDR2 SYDVKM. Trimming removed 5 bases at V and 8 bases at J, with 18 bases between. Looking up the rest from reference TRBV28 and TRBJ1-4 gives the full variable domain: DVKVTQSSRYLVKRTGEKVFLECVQDMDHENMFWYRQDPGLGLRLIYFSYDVKMKEKGDIPEGYSVSREKKERFSLILESASTNQTSMYLCASSPVSGVREKLFFGSGTQLSVL.

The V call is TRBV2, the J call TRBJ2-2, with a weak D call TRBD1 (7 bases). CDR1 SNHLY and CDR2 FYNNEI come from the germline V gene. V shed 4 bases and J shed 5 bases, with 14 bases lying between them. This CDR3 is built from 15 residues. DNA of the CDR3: TGTGCCAGCAGTGCCGACAGGGCGGGAACCGGGGAGCTGTTTTTT. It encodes CASSADRAGTGELFF. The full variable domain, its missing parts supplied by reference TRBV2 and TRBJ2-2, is EPEVTQTPSHQVTQMGQEVILRCVPISNHLYFYWYRQILGQKVEFLVSFYNNEISEKSEIFDDQFSVERPDGSNFTLKIRSTKLEDSAMYFCASSADRAGTGELFFGEGSRLTVL.

The CDR3 spells CASTPRGTGANVLTF. As DNA, the CDR3 is TGTGCCAGCACTCCAAGGGGTACTGGGGCCAACGTCCTGACTTTC. V gene TRBV28 combines with J gene TRBJ2-6; the D gene is possibly TRBD1 (5 bases). From germline, CDR1 is MDHEN and CDR2 SYDVKM. The CDR3 spans 15 residues. Trimming pared 7 bases from V and 2 bases from J, leaving 12 bases between.

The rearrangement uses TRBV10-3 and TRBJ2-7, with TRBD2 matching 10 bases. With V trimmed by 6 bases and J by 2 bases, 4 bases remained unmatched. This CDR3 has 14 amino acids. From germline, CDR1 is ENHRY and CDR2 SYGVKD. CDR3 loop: CAIRPAGGTYEQYF. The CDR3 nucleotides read TGTGCCATCAGGCCAGCGGGAGGGACCTACGAGCAGTACTTC.

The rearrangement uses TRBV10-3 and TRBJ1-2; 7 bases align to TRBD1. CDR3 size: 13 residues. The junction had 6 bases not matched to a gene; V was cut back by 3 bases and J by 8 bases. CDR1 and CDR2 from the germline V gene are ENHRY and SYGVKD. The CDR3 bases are TGTGCCATCAGTGACCGACAGGGCACGGGCTACACCTTC. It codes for CAISDRQGTGYTF.

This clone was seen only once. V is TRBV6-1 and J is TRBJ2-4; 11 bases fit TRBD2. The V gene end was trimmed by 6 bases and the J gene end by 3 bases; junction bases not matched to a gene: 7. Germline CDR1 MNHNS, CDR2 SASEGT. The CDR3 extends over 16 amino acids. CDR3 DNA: TGTGCCAGCAGGGAACTAGCGGGAGCAGTCAAAAACATTCAGTACTTC. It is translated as CASRELAGAVKNIQYF.

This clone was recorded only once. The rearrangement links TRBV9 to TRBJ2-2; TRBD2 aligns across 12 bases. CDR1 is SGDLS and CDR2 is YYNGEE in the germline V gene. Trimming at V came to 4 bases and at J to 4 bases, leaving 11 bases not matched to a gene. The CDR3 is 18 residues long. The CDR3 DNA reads TGTGCCAGCAGCATGACTAGCGGGGGCCTCCGAGGCACCGGGGAGCTGTTTTTT. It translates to CASSMTSGGLRGTGELFF.

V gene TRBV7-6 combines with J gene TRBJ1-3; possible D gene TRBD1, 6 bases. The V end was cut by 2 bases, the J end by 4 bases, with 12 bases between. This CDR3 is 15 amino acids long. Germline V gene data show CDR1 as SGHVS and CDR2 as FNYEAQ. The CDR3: CASSLPLDRGNTIYF. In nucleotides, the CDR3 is TGTGCCAGCAGCTTACCGCTCGACAGGGGAAACACCATATATTTT.

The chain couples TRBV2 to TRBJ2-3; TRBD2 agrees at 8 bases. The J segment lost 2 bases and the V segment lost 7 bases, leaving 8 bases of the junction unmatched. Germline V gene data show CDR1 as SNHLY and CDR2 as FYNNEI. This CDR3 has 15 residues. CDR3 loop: CASNAPAGDTDTQYF. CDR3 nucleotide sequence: TGTGCCAGCAACGCTCCAGCGGGAGACACAGATACGCAGTATTTT.

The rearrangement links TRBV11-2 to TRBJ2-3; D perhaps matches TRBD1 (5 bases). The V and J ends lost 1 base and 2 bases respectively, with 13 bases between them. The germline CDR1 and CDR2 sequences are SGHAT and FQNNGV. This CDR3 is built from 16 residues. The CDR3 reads CASSLAGSFYTDTQYF. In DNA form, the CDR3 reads TGTGCCAGCAGCTTAGCAGGGTCCTTCTACACAGATACGCAGTATTTT.

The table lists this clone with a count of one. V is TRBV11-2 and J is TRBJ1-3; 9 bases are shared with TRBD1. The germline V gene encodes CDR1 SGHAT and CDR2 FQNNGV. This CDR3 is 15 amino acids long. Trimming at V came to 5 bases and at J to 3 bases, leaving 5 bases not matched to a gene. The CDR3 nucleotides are TGTGCCAGCAGCCACCGGACAGGGGATGGAAACACCATATATTTT. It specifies CASSHRTGDGNTIYF.

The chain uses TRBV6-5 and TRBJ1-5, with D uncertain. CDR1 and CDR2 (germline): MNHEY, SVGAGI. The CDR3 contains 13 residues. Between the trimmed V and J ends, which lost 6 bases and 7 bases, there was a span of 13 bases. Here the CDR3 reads CASSIRVNQPQHF. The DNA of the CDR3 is TGTGCCAGCAGCATTCGGGTAAACCAGCCCCAGCATTTT.

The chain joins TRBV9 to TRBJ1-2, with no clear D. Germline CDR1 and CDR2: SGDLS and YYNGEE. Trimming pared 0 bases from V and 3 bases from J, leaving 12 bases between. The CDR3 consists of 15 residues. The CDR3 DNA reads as TGTGCCAGCAGCGTAGAAGCAAACAGATACTATGGCTACACCTTC. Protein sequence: CASSVEANRYYGYTF.

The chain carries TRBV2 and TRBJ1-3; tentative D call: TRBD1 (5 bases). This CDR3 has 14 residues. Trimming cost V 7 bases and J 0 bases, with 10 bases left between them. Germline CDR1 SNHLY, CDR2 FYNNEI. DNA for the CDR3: TGTGCCAGCACCCCGCAGGGCTCTGGAAACACCATATATTTT. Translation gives CASTPQGSGNTIYF.

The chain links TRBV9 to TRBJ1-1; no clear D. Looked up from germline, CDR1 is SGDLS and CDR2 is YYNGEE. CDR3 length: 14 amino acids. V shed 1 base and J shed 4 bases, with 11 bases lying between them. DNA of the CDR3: TGTGCCAGCAGCGTAACTGGGCTGAGCACTGAAGCTTTCTTT. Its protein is CASSVTGLSTEAFF.